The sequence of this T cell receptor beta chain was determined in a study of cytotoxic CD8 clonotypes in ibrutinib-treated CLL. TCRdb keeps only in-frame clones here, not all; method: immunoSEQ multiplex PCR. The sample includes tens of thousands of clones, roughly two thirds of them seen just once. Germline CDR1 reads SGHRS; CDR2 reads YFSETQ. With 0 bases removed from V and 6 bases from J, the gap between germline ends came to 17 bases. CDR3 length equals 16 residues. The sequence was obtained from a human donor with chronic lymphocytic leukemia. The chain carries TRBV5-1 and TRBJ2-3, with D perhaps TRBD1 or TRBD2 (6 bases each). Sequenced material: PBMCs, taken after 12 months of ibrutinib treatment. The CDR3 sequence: CASSLGGTHGADTQYF. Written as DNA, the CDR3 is TGCGCCAGCAGCTTGGGCGGGACACACGGTGCTGATACGCAGTATTTT.